This T cell receptor (beta chain) came from a study of cytomegalovirus exposure and HLA in healthy donors. Points from the study as a whole: Likely technical artifact: a cluster of highly shared sequence variants.

Details on this clone: Antigen unknown.

PCR employed 60 Vbeta and 13 Jbeta primers. The assay was immunoSEQ multiplex PCR, and TCRdb's table has in-frame clones only and misses some. The table includes under 150,000 clones, 81% detected once. CDR3 length: 14 residues. V lost 4 bases to trimming and J lost 3 bases; unmatched junction nucleotides: 7. Per germline, CDR1 SGDLS and CDR2 YYNGEE. Sequenced: PBMCs. The TCR was taken from a man younger than 35 in good health and CMV-seronegative. V and J are TRBV9 and TRBJ2-7; 7 bases are a match to TRBD1. The CDR3 nucleotides read TGTGCCAGCAGCCTTCGGGACAGCTACTACGAGCAGTACTTC. Residues: CASSLRDSYYEQYF.